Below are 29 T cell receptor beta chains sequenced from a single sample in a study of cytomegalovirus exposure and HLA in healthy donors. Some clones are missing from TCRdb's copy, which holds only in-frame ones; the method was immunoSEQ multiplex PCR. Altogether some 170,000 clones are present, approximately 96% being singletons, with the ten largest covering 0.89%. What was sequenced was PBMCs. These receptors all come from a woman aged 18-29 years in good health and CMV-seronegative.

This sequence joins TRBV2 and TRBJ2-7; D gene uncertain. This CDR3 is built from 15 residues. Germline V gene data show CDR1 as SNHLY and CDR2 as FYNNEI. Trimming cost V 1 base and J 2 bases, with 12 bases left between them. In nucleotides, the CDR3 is TGTGCCAGCAGTGAAGAGGCGGTGCAAGCCTACGAGCAGTACTTC. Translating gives CASSEEAVQAYEQYF.

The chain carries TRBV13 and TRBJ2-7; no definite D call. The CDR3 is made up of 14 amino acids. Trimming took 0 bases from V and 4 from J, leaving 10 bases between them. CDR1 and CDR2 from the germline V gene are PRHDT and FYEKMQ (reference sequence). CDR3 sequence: CASSLGSSQYEQYF. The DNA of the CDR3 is TGTGCCAGCAGCTTAGGGTCTTCGCAGTACGAGCAGTACTTC.

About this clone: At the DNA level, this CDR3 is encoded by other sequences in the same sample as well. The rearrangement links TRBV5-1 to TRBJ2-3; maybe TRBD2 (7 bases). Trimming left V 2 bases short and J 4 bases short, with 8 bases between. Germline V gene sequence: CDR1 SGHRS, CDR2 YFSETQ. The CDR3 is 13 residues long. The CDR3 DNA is TGCGCCAGCAGCTTAGGGGGGGCAGATACGCAGTATTTT. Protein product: CASSLGGADTQYF.

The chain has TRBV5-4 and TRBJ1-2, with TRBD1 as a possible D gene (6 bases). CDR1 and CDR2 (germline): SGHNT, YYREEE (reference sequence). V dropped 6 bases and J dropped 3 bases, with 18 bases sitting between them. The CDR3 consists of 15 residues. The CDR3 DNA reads TGTGCCAGCACCCTAGGGACACCACGAGACTATGGCTACACCTTC. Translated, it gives CASTLGTPRDYGYTF.

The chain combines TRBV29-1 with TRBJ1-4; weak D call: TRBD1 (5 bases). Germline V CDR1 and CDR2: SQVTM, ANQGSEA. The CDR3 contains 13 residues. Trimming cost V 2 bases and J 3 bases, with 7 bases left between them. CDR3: CSVEWGANEKLFF. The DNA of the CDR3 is TGCAGCGTTGAATGGGGGGCTAATGAAAAACTGTTTTTT. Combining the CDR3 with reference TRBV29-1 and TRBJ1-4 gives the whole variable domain SAVISQKPSRDICQRGTSLTIQCQVDSQVTMMFWYRQQPGQSLTLIATANQGSEATYESGFVIDKFPISRPNLTFSTLTVSNMSPEDSSIYLCSVEWGANEKLFFGSGTQLSVL.

DNA for the CDR3: TGTGCCAGTAGTATAGGGCTAGCGGGGGGGCAGTTCTTC. Amino acid sequence: CASSIGLAGGQFF. The chain couples TRBV19 to TRBJ2-1; 11 nucleotides align to TRBD2. J gave up 12 bases and V 1 base, and 2 bases lay outside the gene matches. Germline-derived CDR1 and CDR2 are LNHDA and SQIVND (reference sequence). The CDR3 length is 13 residues.

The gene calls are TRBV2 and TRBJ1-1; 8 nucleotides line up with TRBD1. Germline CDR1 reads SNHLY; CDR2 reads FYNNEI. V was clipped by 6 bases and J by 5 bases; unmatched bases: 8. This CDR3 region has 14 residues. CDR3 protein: CASSVQGGGTEAFF. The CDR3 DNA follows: TGTGCCAGCAGCGTACAGGGGGGAGGGACTGAAGCTTTCTTT.

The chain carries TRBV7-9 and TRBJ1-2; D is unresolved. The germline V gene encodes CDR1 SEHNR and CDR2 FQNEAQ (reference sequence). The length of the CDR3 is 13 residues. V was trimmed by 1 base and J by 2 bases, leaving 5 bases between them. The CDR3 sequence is CASSLGQNYGYTF. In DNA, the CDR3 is TGTGCCAGCAGCTTAGGGCAGAACTATGGCTACACCTTC.

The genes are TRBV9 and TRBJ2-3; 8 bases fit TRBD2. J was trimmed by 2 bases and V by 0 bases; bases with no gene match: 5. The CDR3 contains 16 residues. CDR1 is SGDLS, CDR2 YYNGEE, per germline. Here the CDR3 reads CASSVGASGYTDTQYF. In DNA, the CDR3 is TGTGCCAGCAGCGTAGGGGCTAGCGGGTACACAGATACGCAGTATTTT.

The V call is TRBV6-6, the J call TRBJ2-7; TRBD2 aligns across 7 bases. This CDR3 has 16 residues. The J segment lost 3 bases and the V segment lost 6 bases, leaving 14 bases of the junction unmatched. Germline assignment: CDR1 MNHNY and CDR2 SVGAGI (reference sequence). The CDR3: CASSPVGLAAFYEQYF. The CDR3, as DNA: TGTGCCAGCAGCCCAGTGGGTCTAGCGGCGTTCTACGAGCAGTACTTC.

This chain's CDR3 is CASSQLPTGVGEQYF. Written as DNA, the CDR3 is TGCGCCAGCAGCCAACTCCCGACAGGGGTGGGGGAGCAGTACTTC. This sequence joins TRBV4-1 and TRBJ2-7, with 8 bases that match TRBD1. Unmatched junction bases numbered 10, after V lost 2 bases and J lost 7 bases. The CDR3 is 15 amino acids. Germline values: CDR1 MGHRA, CDR2 YSYEKL.

CDR3 bases: TGTGCCAGCAGCCCCCTTGGGCTTCCCACAGATACGCAGTATTTT. Translation gives CASSPLGLPTDTQYF. The chain carries TRBV7-2 and TRBJ2-3; unclear D gene. CDR3 length: 15 residues. V lost 5 bases and J lost 2, with 14 bases in between. CDR1 SGHTA and CDR2 FQGNSA come from the germline V gene.

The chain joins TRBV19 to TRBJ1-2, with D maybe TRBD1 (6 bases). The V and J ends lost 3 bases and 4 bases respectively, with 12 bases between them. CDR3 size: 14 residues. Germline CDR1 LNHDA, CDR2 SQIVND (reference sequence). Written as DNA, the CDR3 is TGTGCCAGTAGTATCCAGGGGAACGGCTATGGCTACACCTTC. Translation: CASSIQGNGYGYTF.

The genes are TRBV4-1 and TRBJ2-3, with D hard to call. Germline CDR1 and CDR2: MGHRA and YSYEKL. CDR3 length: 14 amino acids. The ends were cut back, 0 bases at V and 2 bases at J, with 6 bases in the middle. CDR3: CASSQDIFTDTQYF. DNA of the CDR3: TGCGCCAGCAGCCAAGATATTTTCACAGATACGCAGTATTTT.

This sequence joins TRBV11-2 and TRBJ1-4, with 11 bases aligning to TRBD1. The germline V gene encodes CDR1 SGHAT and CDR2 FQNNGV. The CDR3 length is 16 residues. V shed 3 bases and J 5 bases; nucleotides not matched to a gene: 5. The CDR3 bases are TGTGCCAGCAGCTTGGACAGGGGGCTATTGAATGAAAAACTGTTTTTT. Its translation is CASSLDRGLLNEKLFF.

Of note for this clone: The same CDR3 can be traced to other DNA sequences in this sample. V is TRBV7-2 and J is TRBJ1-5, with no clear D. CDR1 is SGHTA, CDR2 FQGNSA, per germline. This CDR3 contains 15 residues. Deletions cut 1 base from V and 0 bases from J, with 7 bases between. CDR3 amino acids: CASSLGGNSNQPQHF. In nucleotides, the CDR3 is TGTGCCAGCAGCTTAGGAGGAAATAGCAATCAGCCCCAGCATTTT.

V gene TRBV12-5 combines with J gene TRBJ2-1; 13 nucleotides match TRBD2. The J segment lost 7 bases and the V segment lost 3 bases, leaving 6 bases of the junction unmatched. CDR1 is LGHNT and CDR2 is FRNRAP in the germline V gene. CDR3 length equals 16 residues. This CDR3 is CASGLILAGGGNEQFF. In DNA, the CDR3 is TGTGCTAGTGGTTTAATACTAGCGGGGGGGGGAAATGAGCAGTTCTTC.

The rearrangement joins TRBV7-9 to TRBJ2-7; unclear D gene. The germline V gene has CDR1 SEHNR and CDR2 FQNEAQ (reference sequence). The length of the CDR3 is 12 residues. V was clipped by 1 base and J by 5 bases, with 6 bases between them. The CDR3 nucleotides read TGTGCCAGCAGCTTAGTACAGAACGAGCAGTACTTC. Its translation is CASSLVQNEQYF.

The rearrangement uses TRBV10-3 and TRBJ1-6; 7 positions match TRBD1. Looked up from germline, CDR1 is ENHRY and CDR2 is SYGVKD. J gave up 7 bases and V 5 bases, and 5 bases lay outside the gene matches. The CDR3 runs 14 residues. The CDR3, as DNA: TGTGCCATCAGTCCGACAGGGCCAAATTCACCCCTCCACTTT. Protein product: CAISPTGPNSPLHF.

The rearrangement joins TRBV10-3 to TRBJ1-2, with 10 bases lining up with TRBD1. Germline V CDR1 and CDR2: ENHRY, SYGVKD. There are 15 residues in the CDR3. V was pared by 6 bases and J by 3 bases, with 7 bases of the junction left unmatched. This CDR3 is CAIRTRDRGDYGYTF. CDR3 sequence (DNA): TGTGCCATCAGAACCCGGGACAGGGGAGACTATGGCTACACCTTC.

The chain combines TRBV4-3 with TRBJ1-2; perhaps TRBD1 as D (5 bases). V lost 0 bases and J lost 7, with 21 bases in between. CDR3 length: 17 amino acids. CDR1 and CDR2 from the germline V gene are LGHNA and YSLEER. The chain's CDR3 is CASSQDQVGGSFAGYTF. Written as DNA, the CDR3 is TGCGCCAGCAGCCAAGATCAGGTCGGGGGTTCGTTCGCTGGCTACACCTTC.

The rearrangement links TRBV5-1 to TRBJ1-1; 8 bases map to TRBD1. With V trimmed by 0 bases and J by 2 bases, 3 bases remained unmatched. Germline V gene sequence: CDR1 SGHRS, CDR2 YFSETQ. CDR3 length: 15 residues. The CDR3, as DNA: TGCGCCAGCAGCTTGGACGGACAGGGAAACACTGAAGCTTTCTTT. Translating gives CASSLDGQGNTEAFF. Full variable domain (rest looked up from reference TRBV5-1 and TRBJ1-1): KAGVTQTPRYLIKTRGQQVTLSCSPISGHRSVSWYQQTPGQGLQFLFEYFSETQRNKGNFPGRFSGRQFSNSRSEMNVSTLELGDSALYLCASSLDGQGNTEAFFGQGTRLTVV.

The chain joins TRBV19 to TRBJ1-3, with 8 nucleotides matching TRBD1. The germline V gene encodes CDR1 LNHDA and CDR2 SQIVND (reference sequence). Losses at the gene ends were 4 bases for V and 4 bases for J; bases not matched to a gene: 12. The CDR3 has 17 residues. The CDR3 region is CASSTIGQGTIGNTIYF. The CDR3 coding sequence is TGTGCCAGTAGTACGATAGGACAGGGAACAATCGGAAACACCATATATTTT.

The chain's CDR3 is CASSLGGLDYEQYF. DNA of the CDR3: TGTGCCAGCAGCTTGGGCGGGCTCGACTACGAGCAGTACTTC. The chain links TRBV5-5 to TRBJ2-7; D is possibly TRBD2 (5 bases). V dropped 0 bases and J dropped 3 bases, with 10 bases sitting between them. CDR1 and CDR2 from the germline V gene are SGHKS and YYEKEE (reference sequence). The CDR3 is made up of 14 amino acids.

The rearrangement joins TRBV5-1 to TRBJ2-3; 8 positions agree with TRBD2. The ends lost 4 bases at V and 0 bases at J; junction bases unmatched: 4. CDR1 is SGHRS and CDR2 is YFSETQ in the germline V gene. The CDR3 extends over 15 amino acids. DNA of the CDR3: TGCGCCAGCAGCCGCGGGGGGCCTAGCACAGATACGCAGTATTTT. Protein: CASSRGGPSTDTQYF.

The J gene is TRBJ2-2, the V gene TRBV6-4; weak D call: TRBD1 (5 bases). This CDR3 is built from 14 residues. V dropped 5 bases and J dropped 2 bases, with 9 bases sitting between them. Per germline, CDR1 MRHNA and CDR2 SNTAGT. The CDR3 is CASSRQSNTGELFF. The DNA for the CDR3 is TGTGCCAGCAGTCGACAGAGCAACACCGGGGAGCTGTTTTTT.

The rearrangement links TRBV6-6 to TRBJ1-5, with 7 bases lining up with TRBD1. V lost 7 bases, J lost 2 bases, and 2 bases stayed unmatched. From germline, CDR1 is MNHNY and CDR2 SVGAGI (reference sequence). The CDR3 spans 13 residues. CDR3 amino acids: CASIDRGNQPQHF. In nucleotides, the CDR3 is TGTGCCAGCATTGACAGGGGCAATCAGCCCCAGCATTTT.

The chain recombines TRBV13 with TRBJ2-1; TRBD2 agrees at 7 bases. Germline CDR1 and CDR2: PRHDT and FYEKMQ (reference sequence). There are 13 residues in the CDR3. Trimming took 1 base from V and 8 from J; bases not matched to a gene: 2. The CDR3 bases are TGTGCCAGCAGCTTAGTGGGAGGGCATGAGCAGTTCTTC. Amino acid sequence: CASSLVGGHEQFF.

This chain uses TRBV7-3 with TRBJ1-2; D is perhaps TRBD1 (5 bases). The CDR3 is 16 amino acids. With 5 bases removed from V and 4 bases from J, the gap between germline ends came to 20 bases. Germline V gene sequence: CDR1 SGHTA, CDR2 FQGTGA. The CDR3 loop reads CASSPRGHHFGYGYTF. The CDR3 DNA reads TGTGCCAGCAGCCCTCGCGGACACCACTTCGGCTATGGCTACACCTTC.